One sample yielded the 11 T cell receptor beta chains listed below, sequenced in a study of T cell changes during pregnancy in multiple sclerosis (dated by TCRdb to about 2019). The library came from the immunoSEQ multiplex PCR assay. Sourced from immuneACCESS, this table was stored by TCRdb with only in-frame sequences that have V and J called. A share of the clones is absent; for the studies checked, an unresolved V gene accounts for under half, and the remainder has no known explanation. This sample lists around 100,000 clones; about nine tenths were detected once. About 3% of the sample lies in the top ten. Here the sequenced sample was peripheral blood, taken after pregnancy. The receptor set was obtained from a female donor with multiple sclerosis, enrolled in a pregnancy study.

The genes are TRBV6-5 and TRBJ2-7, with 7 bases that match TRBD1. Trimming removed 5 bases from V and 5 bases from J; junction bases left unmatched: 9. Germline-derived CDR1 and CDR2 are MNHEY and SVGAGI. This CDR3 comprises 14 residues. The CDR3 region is CASSTNRGANEQYF. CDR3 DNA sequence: TGTGCCAGCAGTACTAACAGGGGTGCGAACGAGCAGTACTTC.

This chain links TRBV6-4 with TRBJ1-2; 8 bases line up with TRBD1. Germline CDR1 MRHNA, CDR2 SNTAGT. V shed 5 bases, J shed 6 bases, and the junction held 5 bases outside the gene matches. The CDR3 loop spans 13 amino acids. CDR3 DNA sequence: TGTGCCAGCAGTAAGGACAGGGTGAATGGCTACACCTTC. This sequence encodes CASSKDRVNGYTF.

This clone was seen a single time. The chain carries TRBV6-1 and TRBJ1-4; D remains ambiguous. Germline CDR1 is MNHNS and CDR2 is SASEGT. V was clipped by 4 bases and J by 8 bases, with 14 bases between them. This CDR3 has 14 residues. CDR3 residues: CASSVNEVSEKLFF. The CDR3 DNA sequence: TGTGCCAGCAGTGTAAATGAGGTTTCAGAAAAACTGTTTTTT.

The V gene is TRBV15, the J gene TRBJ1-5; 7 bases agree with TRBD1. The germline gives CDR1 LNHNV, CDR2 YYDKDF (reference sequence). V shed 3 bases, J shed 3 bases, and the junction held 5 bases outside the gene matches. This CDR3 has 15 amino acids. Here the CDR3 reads CATSRRTGYNQPQHF. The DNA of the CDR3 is TGTGCCACCAGCAGGCGGACAGGTTACAATCAGCCCCAGCATTTT.

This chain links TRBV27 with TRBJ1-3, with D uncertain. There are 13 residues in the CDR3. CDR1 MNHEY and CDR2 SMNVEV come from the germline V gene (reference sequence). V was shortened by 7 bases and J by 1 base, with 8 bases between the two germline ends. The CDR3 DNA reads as TGTGCCAGCATGGGCCGTTCTGGAAACACCATATATTTT. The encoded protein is CASMGRSGNTIYF.

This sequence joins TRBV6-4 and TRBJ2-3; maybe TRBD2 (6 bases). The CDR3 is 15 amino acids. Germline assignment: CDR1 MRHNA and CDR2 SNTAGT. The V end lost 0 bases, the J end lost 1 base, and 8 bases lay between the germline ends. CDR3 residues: CASSDSRGGTDTQYF. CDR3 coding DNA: TGTGCCAGCAGTGACTCGCGGGGAGGCACAGATACGCAGTATTTT.

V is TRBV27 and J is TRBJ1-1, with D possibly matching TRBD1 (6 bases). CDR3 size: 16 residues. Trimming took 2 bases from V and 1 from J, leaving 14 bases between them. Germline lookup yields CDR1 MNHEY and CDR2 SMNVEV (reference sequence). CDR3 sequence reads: CASSLRTGMGNTEAFF. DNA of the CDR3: TGTGCCAGCAGTTTACGAACAGGGATGGGGAACACTGAAGCTTTCTTT.

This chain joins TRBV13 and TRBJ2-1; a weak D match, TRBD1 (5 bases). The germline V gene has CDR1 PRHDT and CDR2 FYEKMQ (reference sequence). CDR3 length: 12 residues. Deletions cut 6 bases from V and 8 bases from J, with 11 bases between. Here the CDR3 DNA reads TGTGCCAGCAGACCTCAGGGTTATGAGCAGTTCTTC. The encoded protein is CASRPQGYEQFF.

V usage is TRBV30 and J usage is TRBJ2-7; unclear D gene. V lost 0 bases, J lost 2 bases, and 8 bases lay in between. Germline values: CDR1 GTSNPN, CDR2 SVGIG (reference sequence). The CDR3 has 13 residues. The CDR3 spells CAWSVVFPYEQYF. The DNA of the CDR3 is TGTGCCTGGAGTGTCGTATTCCCCTACGAGCAGTACTTC.

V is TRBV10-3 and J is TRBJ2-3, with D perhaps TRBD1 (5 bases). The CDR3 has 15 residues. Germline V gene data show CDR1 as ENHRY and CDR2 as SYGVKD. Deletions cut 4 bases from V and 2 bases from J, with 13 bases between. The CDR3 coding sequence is TGTGCCATCAGTGGCGCAGGGCAGTCCACAGATACGCAGTATTTT. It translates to CAISGAGQSTDTQYF.

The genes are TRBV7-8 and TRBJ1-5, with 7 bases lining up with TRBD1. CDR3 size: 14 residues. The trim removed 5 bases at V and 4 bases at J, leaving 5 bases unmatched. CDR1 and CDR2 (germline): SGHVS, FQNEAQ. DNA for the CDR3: TGTGCCAGCAGCACAGGGGCGGTAAATCAGCCCCAGCATTTT. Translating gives CASSTGAVNQPQHF.